The 11 T cell receptor beta chains listed next were all sequenced from one sample in a study of blood T cell repertoires in COVID-19. Sequenced by immunoSEQ multiplex PCR; TCRdb stores in-frame clones only, minus some. The sample holds 380,000 or so clones, around 90% seen once. The sequenced sample was PBMCs or T cells enriched from blood (not recorded which). These receptors originate from a woman in her 40s with acute COVID-19.

The J gene is TRBJ1-5, the V gene TRBV7-9; 7 bases map to TRBD1. Germline V CDR1 and CDR2: SEHNR, FQNEAQ (reference sequence). This CDR3 is 14 amino acids long. The ends lost 6 bases at V and 4 bases at J; junction bases unmatched: 6. In DNA form, the CDR3 reads TGTGCCAGCAGTCGACAGGGCTCTAATCAGCCCCAGCATTTT. Protein product: CASSRQGSNQPQHF.

This sequence joins TRBV5-1 and TRBJ1-6; D is unclear. The CDR3 consists of 14 residues. V lost 4 bases and J lost 9, with 14 bases in between. Germline assignment: CDR1 SGHRS and CDR2 YFSETQ. DNA of the CDR3: TGCGCCAGCAGCCTCCGGGAGGCTAGTTCACCCCTCCACTTT. Translation gives CASSLREASSPLHF.

Of note for this clone: The same CDR3 can be traced to other DNA sequences in this sample. CDR3: CASSQVYETQYF. For the CDR3, the DNA is TGTGCCAGCAGCCAAGTCTACGAGACCCAGTACTTC. This chain links TRBV3-1 (or the pseudogene TRBV3-2) with TRBJ2-5; D gene ambiguous. V lost 1 base and J lost 5, with 5 bases in between. Germline V gene lookup returns CDR1 LGHDT and CDR2 YNNKEL (reference sequence). This CDR3 contains 12 residues.

This chain joins TRBV3-1 (or the pseudogene TRBV3-2) and TRBJ1-3, with unresolved D. From germline, CDR1 is LGHDT and CDR2 YNNKEL (reference sequence). V dropped 3 bases and J dropped 2 bases, with 8 bases sitting between them. The CDR3 contains 14 residues. This CDR3 reads CASSQLATGNTIYF. For the CDR3, the DNA is TGTGCCAGCAGCCAGCTGGCAACTGGAAACACCATATATTTT.

The V call is TRBV6-1, the J call TRBJ1-1, with D possibly being TRBD1 (6 bases). This CDR3 comprises 16 residues. The germline V gene encodes CDR1 MNHNS and CDR2 SASEGT. The V end was cut by 4 bases, the J end by 1 base, with 16 bases between. The CDR3, as DNA: TGTGCCAGCAGTGTACAGGGAGAAAGGGGGAACACTGAAGCTTTCTTT. It codes for CASSVQGERGNTEAFF.

The V call is TRBV5-6, the J call TRBJ1-2; no definite D call. The CDR3 extends over 17 amino acids. The V end lost 0 bases, the J end lost 5 bases, and 20 bases lay between the germline ends. Germline CDR1 reads SGHDT; CDR2 reads YYEEEE. The CDR3, as DNA: TGTGCCAGCAGCTTGGCCCACGACAAGTTTGGGCTATATGGCTACACCTTC. This sequence encodes CASSLAHDKFGLYGYTF. Supplemented by reference TRBV5-6 and TRBJ1-2, the full variable domain reads DAGVTQSPTHLIKTRGQQVTLRCSPKSGHDTVSWYQQALGQGPQFIFQYYEEEERQRGNFPDRFSGHQFPNYSSELNVNALLLGDSALYLCASSLAHDKFGLYGYTFGSGTRLTVV.

The chain joins TRBV19 to TRBJ1-4; D unresolved. CDR3 length equals 16 residues. In germline, CDR1 is LNHDA, CDR2 SQIVND (reference sequence). V gave up 3 bases and J gave up 0 bases, with 11 bases separating them. In nucleotides, the CDR3 is TGTGCCAGTAGTATCAGTCATCTAGCAACTAATGAAAAACTGTTTTTT. It translates to CASSISHLATNEKLFF.

The chain joins TRBV2 to TRBJ1-5, with 8 bases aligning to TRBD1. CDR1 SNHLY and CDR2 FYNNEI come from the germline V gene. The CDR3 spans 15 residues. With V trimmed by 3 bases and J by 6 bases, 7 bases remained unmatched. CDR3 DNA: TGTGCCAGCAGTGAGAAGCAGGGGGCAATTCAGCCCCAGCATTTT. Its protein is CASSEKQGAIQPQHF.

The chain joins TRBV11-2 to TRBJ2-1, with no clear D. The germline V gene has CDR1 SGHAT and CDR2 FQNNGV. V lost 4 bases and J lost 8, with 6 bases in between. This CDR3 contains 11 residues. The CDR3 coding sequence is TGTGCCAGCAGCTACATCTATGAGCAGTTCTTC. This sequence encodes CASSYIYEQFF.

This chain joins TRBV7-6 and TRBJ2-2, with 9 bases identical to TRBD1. CDR3 length equals 15 residues. Germline CDR1 reads SGHVS; CDR2 reads FNYEAQ. J was trimmed by 5 bases and V by 6 bases; bases with no gene match: 7. In DNA form, the CDR3 reads TGTGCCAGCAGTTACCCGACAGGGGGAACCGGGGAGCTGTTTTTT. It yields the protein CASSYPTGGTGELFF.

V usage is TRBV5-5 and J usage is TRBJ1-4, with 11 bases fitting TRBD1. The CDR3 is 16 residues long. Germline values: CDR1 SGHKS, CDR2 YYEKEE (reference sequence). V trimming: 4 bases; J trimming: 4 bases; junction bases outside the gene matches: 6. The DNA for the CDR3 is TGTGCCAGCAGCCTCGGGACAGGGGGACTTAATGAAAAACTGTTTTTT. Translating gives CASSLGTGGLNEKLFF.